This TCR beta chain was found in a study of blood T cell repertoires in COVID-19. Turning to the study itself: Acute and convalescent COVID-19 specimens originated in the United States, Italy and Spain.

In the original analysis: Researchers report that nucleated cell counts were estimated from reference gene primer amplification. The data were produced by immunoSEQ multiplex PCR, yet TCRdb's version contains in-frame clones alone and is incomplete. V and J calls and clone size are those listed in that table; D and trimming were worked out from the DNA. This repertoire shows about 73,000 clones, roughly 84% found once; its top ten account for approximately 2.4%. This CDR3 region has 15 residues. The V end was cut by 3 bases, the J end by 2 bases, with 13 bases between. CDR1 is MDHEN and CDR2 is SYDVKM in the germline V gene.

The chain combines TRBV28 with TRBJ1-2; D not resolved. The TCR sequence derives from an elderly man with active or convalescent COVID-19. The sequenced material came from peripheral blood. CDR3 coding DNA: TGTGCCAGCAGTTTCCCAGGCGAGAAGAACTATGGCTACACCTTC. Its protein is CASSFPGEKNYGYTF.